This TCR beta chain was documented in a study of graft-versus-host responses after intestinal transplantation. Study information: The transplants performed in recipients were multivisceral, liver-intestinal, or isolated intestinal. Recipients were all induced with anti-thymocyte globulin, then given tacrolimus and steroids for about three years.

This clone has only a few counts. TCRdb keeps only in-frame clones here, not all; method: immunoSEQ multiplex PCR. This table has around 15,000 clones, about 61% appearing once. CDR3 size: 15 residues. Trimming at V came to 6 bases and at J to 4 bases, leaving 10 bases not matched to a gene. Germline loops: CDR1 SNHLY, CDR2 FYNNEI. The graft tissue was processed, and this released both intraepithelial and lamina propria lymphocytes. The receptor's source is a human patient who received an intestinal transplant, so some T cells may come from the graft donor. This chain uses TRBV2 with TRBJ2-5, with 8 positions matching TRBD2. Sample: ileum tissue, taken 524 days after transplant. Here the CDR3 DNA reads TGTGCCAGCAGGCAAAACGGGGGGGCAGGAGAGACCCAGTACTTC. Amino acid sequence: CASRQNGGAGETQYF.